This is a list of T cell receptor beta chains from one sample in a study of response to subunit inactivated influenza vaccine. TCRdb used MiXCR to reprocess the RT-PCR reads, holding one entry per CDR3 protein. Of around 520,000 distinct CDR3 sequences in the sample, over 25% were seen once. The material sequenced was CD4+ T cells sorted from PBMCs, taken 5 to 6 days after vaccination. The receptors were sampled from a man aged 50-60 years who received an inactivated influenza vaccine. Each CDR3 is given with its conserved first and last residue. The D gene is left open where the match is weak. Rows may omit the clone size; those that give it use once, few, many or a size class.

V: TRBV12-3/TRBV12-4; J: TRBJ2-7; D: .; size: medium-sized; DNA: TGTGCCAGCAGTCCTTCACGCAGGGCTATATACGAGCAGTACTTC; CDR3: CASSPSRRAIYEQYF
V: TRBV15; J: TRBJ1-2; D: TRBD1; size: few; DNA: TGTGCCACCAGCAGCGGGGGATACCAGGACAGGTCATACTATGGCTACACCTTC; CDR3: CATSSGGYQDRSYYGYTF
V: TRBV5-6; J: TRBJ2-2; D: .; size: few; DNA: TGTGCCAGCAGCTTGGCTCACACCGGGGAGCTGTTTTTT; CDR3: CASSLAHTGELFF
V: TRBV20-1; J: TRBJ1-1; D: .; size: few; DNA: TGCAGTGCTAGAAAGGGGCTTCACACTGAAGCTTTCTTT; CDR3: CSARKGLHTEAFF
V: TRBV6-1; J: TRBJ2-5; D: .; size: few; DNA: TGTGCCAGCAGTCCTCTTCGGGCACAAGAGACCCAGTACTTC; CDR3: CASSPLRAQETQYF
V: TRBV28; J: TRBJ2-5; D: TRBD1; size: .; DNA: TGTGCCAGCAGTTCCGCCGGACAGGGTGGAGAGACCCAGTACTTC; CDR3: CASSSAGQGGETQYF
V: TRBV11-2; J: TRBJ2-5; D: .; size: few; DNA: TGTGCCAGCAGCTTAGGGTACACTGCGACCCAGTACTTC; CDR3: CASSLGYTATQYF
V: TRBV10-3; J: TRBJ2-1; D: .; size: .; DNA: TGTGCCACCCGGGACAACTACAATGAGCAGTTCTTC; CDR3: CATRDNYNEQFF
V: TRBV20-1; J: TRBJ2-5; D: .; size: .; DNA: TGCAGTGCTCCGAAACAATCAGAGACCCAGTACTTC; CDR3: CSAPKQSETQYF
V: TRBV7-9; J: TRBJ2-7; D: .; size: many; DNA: TGTGCCAGCAGCTTTGACAGCTCCTACGAGCAGTACTTC; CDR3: CASSFDSSYEQYF
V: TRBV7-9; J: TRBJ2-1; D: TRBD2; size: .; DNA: TGTGCCAGCAGCGACTCATGGGCGGGAGGGTTCAATGAGCAGTTCTTC; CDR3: CASSDSWAGGFNEQFF
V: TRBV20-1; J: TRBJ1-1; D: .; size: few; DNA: TGCAGTGCTAGCCGTAGTAACACTGAAGCTTTCTTT; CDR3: CSASRSNTEAFF
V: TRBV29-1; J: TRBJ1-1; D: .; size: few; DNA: TGCAGCGCCACCGTAGTGGGGAATGAAGCTTTCTTT; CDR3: CSATVVGNEAFF
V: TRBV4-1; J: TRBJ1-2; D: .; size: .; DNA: TGCGCCAGCAGCCGCTTGGGCGCAGTTAACTATGGCTACACCTTC; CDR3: CASSRLGAVNYGYTF
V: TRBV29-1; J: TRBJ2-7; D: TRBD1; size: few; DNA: TGCTCCACTAGGGGGCAGGGATACGAGCAGTACTTC; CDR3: CSTRGQGYEQYF
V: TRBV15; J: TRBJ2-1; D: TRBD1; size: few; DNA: TGTGCCACCAGCAGGCCCCATGGACAGGGTATCAATGAGCAGTTCTTC; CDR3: CATSRPHGQGINEQFF
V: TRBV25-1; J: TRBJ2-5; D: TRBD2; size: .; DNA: TGTGCCAGCAGCGTAGCCGCTAGCGGGAGGTACGGAGAGACCCAGTACTTC; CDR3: CASSVAASGRYGETQYF
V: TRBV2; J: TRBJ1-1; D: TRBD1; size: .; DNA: TGTGCCAGCGAAAAACAGGGGGCTTGGACTGAAGCTTTCTTT; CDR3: CASEKQGAWTEAFF
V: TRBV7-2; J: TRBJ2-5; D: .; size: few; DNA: TGTGCCAGCAGTTTTGGACTCTTCCAAGAGACCCAGTACTTC; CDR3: CASSFGLFQETQYF
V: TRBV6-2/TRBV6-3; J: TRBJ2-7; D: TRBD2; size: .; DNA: TGTGCCAGCAGGGACGCTTCAGCGGGGGGGTCCTACGAGCAGTACTTC; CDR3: CASRDASAGGSYEQYF
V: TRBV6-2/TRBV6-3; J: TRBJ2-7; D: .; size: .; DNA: TGTGCCAGCAGTTCCCCGGACCCCATATATAACTACGAGCAGTACTTC; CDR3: CASSSPDPIYNYEQYF
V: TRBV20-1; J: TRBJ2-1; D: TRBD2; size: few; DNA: TGCAGTGCTAGAGAGTGGGCGGGAGGGCGCAATGAGCAGTTCTTC; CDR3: CSAREWAGGRNEQFF
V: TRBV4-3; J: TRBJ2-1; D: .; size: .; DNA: TGCGCCAGCAGCCAAGATTCCTATCCCTACAATGAGCAGTTCTTC; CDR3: CASSQDSYPYNEQFF
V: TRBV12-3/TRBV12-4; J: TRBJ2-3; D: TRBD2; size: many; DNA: TGTGCCAGCAGTTCCCTAGCGGGGGGTGGAGATACGCAGTATTTT; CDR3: CASSSLAGGGDTQYF
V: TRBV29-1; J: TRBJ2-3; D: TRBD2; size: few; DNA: TGCAGCGTGGGACGAGGCGGGAGATGGGATACGCAGTATTTT; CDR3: CSVGRGGRWDTQYF
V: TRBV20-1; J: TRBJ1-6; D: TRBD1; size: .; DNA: TGCAGTGCTCCACCGACAGGGGGGAATAATTCACCCCTCCACTTT; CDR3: CSAPPTGGNNSPLHF
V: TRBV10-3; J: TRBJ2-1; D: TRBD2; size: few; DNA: TGTGCCATCAGTGGTACGGGGGGGACCTACAATGAGCAGTTCTTC; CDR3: CAISGTGGTYNEQFF
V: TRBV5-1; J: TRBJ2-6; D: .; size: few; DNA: TGCGCCAGCAGCTTAGATGGGGGAACCTCTGGGGCCAACGTCCTGACTTTC; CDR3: CASSLDGGTSGANVLTF
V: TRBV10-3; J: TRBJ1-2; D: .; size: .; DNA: TGTGCCACCATCCGGGGGGGCGGCTATGGCTACACCTTC; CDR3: CATIRGGGYGYTF
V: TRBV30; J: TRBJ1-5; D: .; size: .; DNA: TGTGCCTGGAGTGTAAGGGAGGGACAGCCCCAGCATTTT; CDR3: CAWSVREGQPQHF
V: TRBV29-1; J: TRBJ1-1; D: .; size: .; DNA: TGCAGCGTTGAACCCGACGGGCCCCGCGGCACTGAAGCTTTCTTT; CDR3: CSVEPDGPRGTEAFF
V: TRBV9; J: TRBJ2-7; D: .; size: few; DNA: TGTGCCAGCAGCCCTATAGGGACTCCGGCCGAGCAGTACTTC; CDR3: CASSPIGTPAEQYF
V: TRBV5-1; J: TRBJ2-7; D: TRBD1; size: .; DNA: TGCGCCAGCAGACGGACAGGCCTCTCCTACGAGCAGTACTTC; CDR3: CASRRTGLSYEQYF
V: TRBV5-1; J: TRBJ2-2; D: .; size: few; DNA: TGCGCCAGCACCCCGGACGGAACCGGGGAGCTGTTTTTT; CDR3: CASTPDGTGELFF
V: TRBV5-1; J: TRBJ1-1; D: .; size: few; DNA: TGCGCCAGCAGCTTGGAACTCAGGGCGAGGGGCACTGAAGCTTTCTTT; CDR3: CASSLELRARGTEAFF
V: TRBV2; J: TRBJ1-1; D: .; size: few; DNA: TGTGCCAGGAGCGCCGAAATGAACACTGAAGCTTTCTTT; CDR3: CARSAEMNTEAFF
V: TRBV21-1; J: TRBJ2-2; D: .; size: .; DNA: TGTGCCAGCAGCACTTCGACAGGGTATAACACCGGGGAGCTGTTTTTT; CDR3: CASSTSTGYNTGELFF
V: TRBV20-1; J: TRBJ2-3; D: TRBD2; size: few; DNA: TGCAGTGCTAGAGTACTAGCGGGAGTTACGCAGTATTTT; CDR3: CSARVLAGVTQYF
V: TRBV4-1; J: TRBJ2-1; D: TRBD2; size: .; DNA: TGCGCCAGCAGCCAAGATGCTAGCGGGAACTACAATGAGCAGTTCTTC; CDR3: CASSQDASGNYNEQFF
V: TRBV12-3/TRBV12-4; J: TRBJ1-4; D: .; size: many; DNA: TGTGCCAGCAGTTTCGGGGGGCAGGATAATGAAAAACTGTTTTTT; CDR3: CASSFGGQDNEKLFF
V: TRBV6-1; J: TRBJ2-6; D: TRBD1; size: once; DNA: TGTGCCAGCAGTGGGGGGACAGGGGCGTCTGGGGCCAACGTCCTGACTTTC; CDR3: CASSGGTGASGANVLTF
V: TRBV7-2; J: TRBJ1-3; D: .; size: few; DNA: TGTGCCAGCAGCCGTGGGGGCTCTGGAAACACCATATATTTT; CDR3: CASSRGGSGNTIYF
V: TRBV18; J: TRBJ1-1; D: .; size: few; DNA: TGTGCCAGCTCACCACCGTCAGCCATTGAAGCTTTCTTT; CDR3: CASSPPSAIEAFF
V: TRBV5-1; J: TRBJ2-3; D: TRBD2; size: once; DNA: TGCGCCAGCAGCTTGGGACATCAACTAGCGGGGGGCGCAGATACGCAGTATTTT; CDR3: CASSLGHQLAGGADTQYF
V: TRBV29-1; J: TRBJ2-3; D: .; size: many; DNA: TGCAGCGTTGAGTCCTTCGCAGATACGCAGTATTTT; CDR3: CSVESFADTQYF
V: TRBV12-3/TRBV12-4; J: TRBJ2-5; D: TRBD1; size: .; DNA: TGTGCCAGCAGCACTAGGGGGCCGGGGACCCAGTACTTC; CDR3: CASSTRGPGTQYF
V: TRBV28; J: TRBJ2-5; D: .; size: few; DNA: TGTGCCAGCAGTTTGGATCAGACCCAGTACTTC; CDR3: CASSLDQTQYF
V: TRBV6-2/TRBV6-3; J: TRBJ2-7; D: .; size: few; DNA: TGTGCCAGCAGACTGACTCGACAGTATCAGCAGTACTTC; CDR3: CASRLTRQYQQYF
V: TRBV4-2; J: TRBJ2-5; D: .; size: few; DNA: TGTGCCAGCAGCCAAGAACGGGACTACCAAGAGACCCAGTACTTC; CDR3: CASSQERDYQETQYF
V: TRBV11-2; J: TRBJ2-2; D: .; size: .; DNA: TGTGCCAGCAGCTTCGAGGGGCAGGGCGGGGAGCTGTTTTTT; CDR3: CASSFEGQGGELFF
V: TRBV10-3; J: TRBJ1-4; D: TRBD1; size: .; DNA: TGTGCCATCGGACAGGAGGGGGAAAAACTGTTTTTT; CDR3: CAIGQEGEKLFF
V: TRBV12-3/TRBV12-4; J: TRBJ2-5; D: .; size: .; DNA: TGTGCCAGCAGTTCCCGAGAGGGTTCGGGAGAGACCCAGTACTTC; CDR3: CASSSREGSGETQYF
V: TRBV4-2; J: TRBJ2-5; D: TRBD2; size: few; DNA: TGTGCCAGCAGCCAAGATCCTACGGGTCCGGGGGGGAAAGAGACCCAGTACTTC; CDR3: CASSQDPTGPGGKETQYF
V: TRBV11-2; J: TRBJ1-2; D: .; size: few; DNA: TGTGCCAGCAGCTTAGGCGGGGGTAACTATGGCTACACCTTC; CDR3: CASSLGGGNYGYTF
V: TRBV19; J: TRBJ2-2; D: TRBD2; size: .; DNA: TGTGCCAGTAGTATCGGGACTAGTTTCAGCACCGGGGAGCTGTTTTTT; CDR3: CASSIGTSFSTGELFF
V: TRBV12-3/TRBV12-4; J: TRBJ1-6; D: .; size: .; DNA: TGTGCCAGCACGGACAGCTATAATTCACCCCTCCACTTT; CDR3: CASTDSYNSPLHF
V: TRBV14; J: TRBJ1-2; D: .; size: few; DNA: TGTGCCAGCAGCCAAGATCGAACACCTAACTATGGCTACACCTTC; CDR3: CASSQDRTPNYGYTF
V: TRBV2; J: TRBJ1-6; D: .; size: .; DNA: TGTGCCAGCAGTGAAGTCAGGGGCGGATCACCCCTCCACTTT; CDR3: CASSEVRGGSPLHF